The entry below gives a single T cell receptor (beta chain) sequence along with its context. The antigen is undetermined. TCRdb called the reads again in MiXCR, with one record for every CDR3 protein. The sample carries around 750,000 distinct CDR3 sequences, approximately 29% recorded once. The data originate from a study of T cell repertoires in cytomegalovirus infection. Notes on the study in general: The ex vivo response was dominated by HLA-C-restricted CMV-specific TCR beta clonotypes.

This clonotype was obtained from a human donor in good health (CMV status not recorded). Some clones in this sample may be carry-over from other donors' samples. Specimen: cultured CD8+ T cells from PBMCs, collected from culture after CMV antigen stimulation.

For the CDR3, the DNA is TGTGCCAGCAGCATTCCGGGCCATTACAATGAAAAACTGTTTTTT. It yields the protein CASSIPGHYNEKLFF. The chain is built from TRBV6-1 and TRBJ1-4; D unclear. Trimming removed 6 bases from V and 5 bases from J, with 16 bases in between. Per germline, CDR1 MNHNS and CDR2 SASEGT. This CDR3 is 15 amino acids long.